Listed below are T cell receptor beta chains from one sample, sequenced in a study of blood T cell repertoires in COVID-19. TCRdb's table, derived via immunoSEQ multiplex PCR, lists solely in-frame clones and lacks some. In the table there are 260,000 or so clones, 75% to 90% of which are singletons. Sample: PBMCs or T cells enriched from blood (not recorded which). Every receptor here comes from a woman aged 50 to 60 who had recovered from COVID-19. Both conserved end residues are part of each CDR3. The order of the fields is clone size, V gene, J gene, D gene, CDR3 DNA, CDR3 protein. D genes are given only for firm matches. Clone size is stated in some rows and not others, as once, few, many or a class when expanded.

.	TRBV27	TRBJ2-5	.	TGTGCCAGCAGCGACCAGGGACTGTCCCAAGAGACCCAGTACTTC	CASSDQGLSQETQYF
.	TRBV11-1	TRBJ2-2	TRBD1	TGTGCCACCAGAAGGGGGCCTATGAACACCGGGGAGCTGTTTTTT	CATRRGPMNTGELFF
.	TRBV4-1	TRBJ1-6	.	TGCGCCAGCAGCCAAGGGGTGGCAGGGGCAGATTCACCCCTCCACTTT	CASSQGVAGADSPLHF
.	TRBV7-9	TRBJ1-2	TRBD1	TGTGCCAGCAGCTCCGGGACAGGGGGCAGGCATGGCTACACCTTC	CASSSGTGGRHGYTF
.	TRBV30	TRBJ2-3	.	TGTGCCTGGAGTGAGGGGTCTAGTTCCACAGATACGCAGTATTTT	CAWSEGSSSTDTQYF
.	TRBV9	TRBJ1-2	.	TGTGCCAGCAGCGATAGTTACTATGGCTACACCTTC	CASSDSYYGYTF
few	TRBV5-1	TRBJ1-2	TRBD1	TGCGCCAGCAGCTGGAATGGACAGGGGGCGGACGGCTACACCTTC	CASSWNGQGADGYTF
.	TRBV12-3/TRBV12-4	TRBJ2-1	.	TGTGCCAGCAGTCAAGAGCGGGTCTATGAGCAGTTCTTC	CASSQERVYEQFF
.	TRBV18	TRBJ1-6	TRBD1	TGTGCCAGCTCACGGGACAGTCAGAGCTCCTATAATTCACCCCTCCACTTT	CASSRDSQSSYNSPLHF
.	TRBV3-1/TRBV3-2	TRBJ1-6	.	TGTGCCAGCAGCCAGAGGGTACCGGTCAATTCACCCCTCCACTTT	CASSQRVPVNSPLHF
.	TRBV19	TRBJ2-7	TRBD1	TGTGCCAGTAGTACAGGGGGTTTCGAGCAGTACTTC	CASSTGGFEQYF
.	TRBV11-1	TRBJ1-1	.	TGTGCCAGCAGCTTAGCCGGGAACACTGAAGCTTTCTTT	CASSLAGNTEAFF
.	TRBV19	TRBJ2-1	.	TGTGCCAGTAGTCTCCTTGGCTTCATCAATGAGCAGTTCTTC	CASSLLGFINEQFF
.	TRBV6-5	TRBJ2-7	.	TGTGCCAGCAGTTCAGTTCGGGAGTCCTACGAGCAGTACTTC	CASSSVRESYEQYF
.	TRBV5-4	TRBJ2-7	.	TGTGCCAGCAGCTTGGCGAGTTCAGGGCCCTACGAGCAGTACTTC	CASSLASSGPYEQYF
.	TRBV5-1	TRBJ1-2	.	TGCGCCAGCAGCGCAACCAGGGGTGGTGACTATGGCTACACCTTC	CASSATRGGDYGYTF
.	TRBV11-2	TRBJ2-7	.	TGTGCCAGCAGCTCGTCGACTATGTTTCGGGAGCAGTACTTC	CASSSSTMFREQYF
.	TRBV5-1	TRBJ1-1	.	TGCGCCAGCAGCTTGGGACGGACTGACGGTGAAGCTTTCTTT	CASSLGRTDGEAFF
once	TRBV5-5	TRBJ2-1	.	TGTGCCAGCAGCTCGCAGGGAAGCTCCTACAATGAGCAGTTCTTC	CASSSQGSSYNEQFF
.	TRBV9	TRBJ2-1	TRBD2	TGTGCCAGCAGCGCCCAGACTAGCGGGGAGACGGTGCAGTTCTTC	CASSAQTSGETVQFF
.	TRBV6-2/TRBV6-3	TRBJ2-5	.	TGTGCCAGCAGTGACAGGGAGGTTTACGAGACCCAGTACTTC	CASSDREVYETQYF
.	TRBV20-1	TRBJ2-3	.	TGCAGTGCCTTCACAGATACGCAGTATTTT	CSAFTDTQYF
.	TRBV6-5	TRBJ2-7	.	TGTGCCAGCAGTTTCGGGGGAGTAGGATACGAGCAGTACTTC	CASSFGGVGYEQYF